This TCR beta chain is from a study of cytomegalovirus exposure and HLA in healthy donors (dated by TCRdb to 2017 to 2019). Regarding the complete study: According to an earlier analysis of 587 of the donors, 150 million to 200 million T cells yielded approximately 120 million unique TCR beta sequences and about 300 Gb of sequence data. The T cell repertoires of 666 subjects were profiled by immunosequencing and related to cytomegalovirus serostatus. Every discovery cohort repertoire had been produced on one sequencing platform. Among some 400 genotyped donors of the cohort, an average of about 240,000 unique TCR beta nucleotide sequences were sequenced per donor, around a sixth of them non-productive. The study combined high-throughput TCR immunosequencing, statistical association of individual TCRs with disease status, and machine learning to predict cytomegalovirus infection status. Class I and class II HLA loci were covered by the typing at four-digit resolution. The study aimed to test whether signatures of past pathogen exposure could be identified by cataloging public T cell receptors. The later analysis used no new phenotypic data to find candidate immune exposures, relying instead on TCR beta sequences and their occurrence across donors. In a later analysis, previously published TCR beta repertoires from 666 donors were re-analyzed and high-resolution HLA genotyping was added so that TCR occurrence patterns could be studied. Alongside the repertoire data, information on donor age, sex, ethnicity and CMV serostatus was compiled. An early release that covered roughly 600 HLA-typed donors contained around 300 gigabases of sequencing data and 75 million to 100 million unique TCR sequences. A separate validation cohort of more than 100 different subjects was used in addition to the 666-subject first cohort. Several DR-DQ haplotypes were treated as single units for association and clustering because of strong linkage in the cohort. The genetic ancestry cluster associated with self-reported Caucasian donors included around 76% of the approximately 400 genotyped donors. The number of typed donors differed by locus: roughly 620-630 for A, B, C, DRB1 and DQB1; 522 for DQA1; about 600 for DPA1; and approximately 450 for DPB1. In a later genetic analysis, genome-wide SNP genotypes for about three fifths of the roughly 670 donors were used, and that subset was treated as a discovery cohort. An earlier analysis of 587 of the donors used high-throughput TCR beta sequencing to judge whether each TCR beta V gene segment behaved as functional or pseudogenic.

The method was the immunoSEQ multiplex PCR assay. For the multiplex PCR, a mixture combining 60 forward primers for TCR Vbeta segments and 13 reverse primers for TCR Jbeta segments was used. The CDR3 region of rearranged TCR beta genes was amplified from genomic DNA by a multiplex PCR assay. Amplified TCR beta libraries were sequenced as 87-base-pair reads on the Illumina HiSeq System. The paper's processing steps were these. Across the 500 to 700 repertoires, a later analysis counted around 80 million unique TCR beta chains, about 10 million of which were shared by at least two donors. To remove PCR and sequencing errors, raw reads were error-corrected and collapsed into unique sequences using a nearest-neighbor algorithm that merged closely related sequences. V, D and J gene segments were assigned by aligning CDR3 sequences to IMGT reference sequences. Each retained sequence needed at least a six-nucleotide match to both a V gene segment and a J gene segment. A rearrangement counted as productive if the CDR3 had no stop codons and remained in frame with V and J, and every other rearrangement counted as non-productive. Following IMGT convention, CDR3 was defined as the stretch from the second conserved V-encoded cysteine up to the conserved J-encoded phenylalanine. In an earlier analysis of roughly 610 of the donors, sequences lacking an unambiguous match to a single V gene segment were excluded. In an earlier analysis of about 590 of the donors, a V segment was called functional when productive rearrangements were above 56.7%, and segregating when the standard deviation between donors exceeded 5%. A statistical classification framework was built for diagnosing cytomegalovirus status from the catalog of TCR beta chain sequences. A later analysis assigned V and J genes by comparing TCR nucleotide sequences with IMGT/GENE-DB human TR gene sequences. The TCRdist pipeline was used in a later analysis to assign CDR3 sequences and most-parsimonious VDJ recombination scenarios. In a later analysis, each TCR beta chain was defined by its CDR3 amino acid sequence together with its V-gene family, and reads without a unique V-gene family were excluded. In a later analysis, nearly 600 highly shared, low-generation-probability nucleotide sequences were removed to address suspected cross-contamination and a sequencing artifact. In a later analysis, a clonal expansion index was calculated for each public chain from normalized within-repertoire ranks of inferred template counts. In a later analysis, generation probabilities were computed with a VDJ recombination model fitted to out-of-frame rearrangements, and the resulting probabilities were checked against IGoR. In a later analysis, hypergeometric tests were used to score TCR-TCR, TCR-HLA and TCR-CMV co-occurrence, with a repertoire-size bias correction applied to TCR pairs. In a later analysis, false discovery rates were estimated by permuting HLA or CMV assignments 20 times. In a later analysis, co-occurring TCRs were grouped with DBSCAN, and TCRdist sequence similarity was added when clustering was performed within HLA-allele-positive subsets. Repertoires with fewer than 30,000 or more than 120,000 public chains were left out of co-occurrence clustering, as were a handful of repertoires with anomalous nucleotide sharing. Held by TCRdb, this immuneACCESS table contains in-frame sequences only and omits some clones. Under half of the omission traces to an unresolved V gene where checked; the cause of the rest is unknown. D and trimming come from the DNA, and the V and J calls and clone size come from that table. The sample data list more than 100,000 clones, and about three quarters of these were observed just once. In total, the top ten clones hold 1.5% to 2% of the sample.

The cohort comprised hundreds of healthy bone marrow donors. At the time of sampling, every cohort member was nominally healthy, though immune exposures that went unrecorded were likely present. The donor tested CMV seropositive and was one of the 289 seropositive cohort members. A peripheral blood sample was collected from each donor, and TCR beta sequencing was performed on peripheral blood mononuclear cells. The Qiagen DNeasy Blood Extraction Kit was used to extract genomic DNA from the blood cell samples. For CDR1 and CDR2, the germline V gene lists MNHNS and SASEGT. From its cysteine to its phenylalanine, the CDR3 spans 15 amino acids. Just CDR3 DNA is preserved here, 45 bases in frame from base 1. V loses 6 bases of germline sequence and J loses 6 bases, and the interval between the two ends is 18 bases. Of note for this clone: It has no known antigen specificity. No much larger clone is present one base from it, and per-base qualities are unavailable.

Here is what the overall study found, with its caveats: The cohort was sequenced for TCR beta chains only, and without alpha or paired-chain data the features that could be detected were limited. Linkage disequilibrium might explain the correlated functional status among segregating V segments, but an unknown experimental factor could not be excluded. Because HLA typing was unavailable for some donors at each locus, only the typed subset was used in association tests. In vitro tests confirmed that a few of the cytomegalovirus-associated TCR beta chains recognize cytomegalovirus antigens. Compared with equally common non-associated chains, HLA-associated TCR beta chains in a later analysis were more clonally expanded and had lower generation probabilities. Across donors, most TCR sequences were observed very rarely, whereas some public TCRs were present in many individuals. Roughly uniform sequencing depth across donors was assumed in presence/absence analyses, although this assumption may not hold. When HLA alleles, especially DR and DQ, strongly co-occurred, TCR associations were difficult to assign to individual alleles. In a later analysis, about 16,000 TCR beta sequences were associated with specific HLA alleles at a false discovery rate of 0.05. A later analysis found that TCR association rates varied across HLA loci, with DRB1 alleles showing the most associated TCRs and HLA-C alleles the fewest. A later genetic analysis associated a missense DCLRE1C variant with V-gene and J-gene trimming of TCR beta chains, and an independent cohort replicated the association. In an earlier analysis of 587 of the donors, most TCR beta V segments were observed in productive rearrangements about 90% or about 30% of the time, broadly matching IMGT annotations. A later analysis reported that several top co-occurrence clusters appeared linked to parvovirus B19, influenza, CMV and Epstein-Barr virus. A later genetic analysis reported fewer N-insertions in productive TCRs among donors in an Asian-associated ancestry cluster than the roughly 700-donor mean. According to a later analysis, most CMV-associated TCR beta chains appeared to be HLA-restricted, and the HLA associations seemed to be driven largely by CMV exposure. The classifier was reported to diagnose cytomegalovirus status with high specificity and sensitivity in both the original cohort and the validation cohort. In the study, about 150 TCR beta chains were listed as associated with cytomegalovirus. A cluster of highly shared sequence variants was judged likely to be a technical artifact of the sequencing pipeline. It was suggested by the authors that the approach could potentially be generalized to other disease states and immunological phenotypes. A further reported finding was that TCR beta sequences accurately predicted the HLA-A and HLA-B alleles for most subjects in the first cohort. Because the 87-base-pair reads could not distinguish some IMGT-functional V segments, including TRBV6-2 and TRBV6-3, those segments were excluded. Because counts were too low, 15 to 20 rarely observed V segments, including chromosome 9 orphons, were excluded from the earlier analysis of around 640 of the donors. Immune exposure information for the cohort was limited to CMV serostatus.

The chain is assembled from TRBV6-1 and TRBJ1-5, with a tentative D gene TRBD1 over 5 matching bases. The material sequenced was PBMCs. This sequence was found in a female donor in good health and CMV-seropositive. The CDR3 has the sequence CASRAGRVHTQPQHF. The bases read TGTGCCAGCAGAGCGGGACGGGTACACACTCAGCCCCAGCATTTT.